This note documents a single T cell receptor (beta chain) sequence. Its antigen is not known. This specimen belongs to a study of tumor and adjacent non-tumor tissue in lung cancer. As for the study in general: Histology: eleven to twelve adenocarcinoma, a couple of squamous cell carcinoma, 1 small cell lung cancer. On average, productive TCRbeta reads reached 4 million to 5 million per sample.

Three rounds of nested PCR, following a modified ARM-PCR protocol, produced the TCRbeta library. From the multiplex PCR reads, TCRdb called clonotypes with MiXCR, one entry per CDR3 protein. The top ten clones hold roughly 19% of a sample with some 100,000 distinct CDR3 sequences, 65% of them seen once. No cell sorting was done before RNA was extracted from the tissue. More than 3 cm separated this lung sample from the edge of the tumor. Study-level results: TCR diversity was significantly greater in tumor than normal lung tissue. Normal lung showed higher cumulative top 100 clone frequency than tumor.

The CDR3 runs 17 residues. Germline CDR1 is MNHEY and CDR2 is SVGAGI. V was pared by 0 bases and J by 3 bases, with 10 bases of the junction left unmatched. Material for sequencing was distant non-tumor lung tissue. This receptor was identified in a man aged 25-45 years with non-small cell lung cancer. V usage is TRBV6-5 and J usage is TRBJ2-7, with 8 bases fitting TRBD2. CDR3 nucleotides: TGTGCCAGCAGTTACTCAGTGAGCGGGAGTCATTACTACGAGCAGTACTTC. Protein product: CASSYSVSGSHYYEQYF.